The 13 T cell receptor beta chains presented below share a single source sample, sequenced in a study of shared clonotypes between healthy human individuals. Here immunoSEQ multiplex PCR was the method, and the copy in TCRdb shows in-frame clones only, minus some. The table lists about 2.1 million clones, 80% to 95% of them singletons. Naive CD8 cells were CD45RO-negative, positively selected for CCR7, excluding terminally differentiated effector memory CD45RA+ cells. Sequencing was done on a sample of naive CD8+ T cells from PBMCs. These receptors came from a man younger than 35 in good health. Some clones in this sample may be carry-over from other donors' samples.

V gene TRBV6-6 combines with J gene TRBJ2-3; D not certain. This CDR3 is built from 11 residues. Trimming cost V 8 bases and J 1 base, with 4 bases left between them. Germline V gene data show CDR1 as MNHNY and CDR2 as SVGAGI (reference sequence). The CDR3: CASVGTDTQYF. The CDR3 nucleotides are TGTGCCAGCGTGGGCACAGATACGCAGTATTTT.

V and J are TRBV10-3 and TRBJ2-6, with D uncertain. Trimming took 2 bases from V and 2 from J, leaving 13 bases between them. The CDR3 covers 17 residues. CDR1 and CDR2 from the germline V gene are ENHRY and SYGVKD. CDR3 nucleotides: TGTGCCATCAGTGAGCTTCGGGCGTGGGCTGGGGCCAACGTCCTGACTTTC. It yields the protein CAISELRAWAGANVLTF.

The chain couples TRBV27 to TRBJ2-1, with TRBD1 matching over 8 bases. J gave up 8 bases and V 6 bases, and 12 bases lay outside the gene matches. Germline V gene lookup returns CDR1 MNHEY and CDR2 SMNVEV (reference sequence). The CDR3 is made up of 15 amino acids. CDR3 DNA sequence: TGTGCCAGCAGAGAATCGGGACAGGTTAGTTATGAGCAGTTCTTC. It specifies CASRESGQVSYEQFF.

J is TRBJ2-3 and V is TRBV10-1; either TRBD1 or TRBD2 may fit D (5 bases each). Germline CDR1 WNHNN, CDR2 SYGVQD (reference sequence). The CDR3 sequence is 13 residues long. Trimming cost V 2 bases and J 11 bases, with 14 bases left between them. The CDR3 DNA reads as TGCGCCAGCAGTGAGGCGGTGGCAGGGAGGCAGTATTTT. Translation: CASSEAVAGRQYF.

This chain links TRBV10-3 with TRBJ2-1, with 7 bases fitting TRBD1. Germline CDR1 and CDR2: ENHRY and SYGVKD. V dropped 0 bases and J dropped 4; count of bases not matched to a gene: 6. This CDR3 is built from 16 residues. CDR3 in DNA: TGTGCCATCAGTGAGTCCAGGGGACAGTCATACAATGAGCAGTTCTTC. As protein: CAISESRGQSYNEQFF.

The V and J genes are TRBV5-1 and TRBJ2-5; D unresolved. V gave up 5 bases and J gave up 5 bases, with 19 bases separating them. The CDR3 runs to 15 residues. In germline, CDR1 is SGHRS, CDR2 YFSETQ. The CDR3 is CASRERARPSETQYF. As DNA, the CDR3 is TGCGCCAGCAGAGAAAGGGCCAGGCCCAGCGAGACCCAGTACTTC.

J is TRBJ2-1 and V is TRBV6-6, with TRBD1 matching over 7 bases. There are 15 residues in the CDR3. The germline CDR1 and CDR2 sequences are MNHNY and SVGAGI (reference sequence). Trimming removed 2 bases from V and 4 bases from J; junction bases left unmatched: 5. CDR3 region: CASSYGQEKYNEQFF. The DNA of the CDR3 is TGTGCCAGCAGTTACGGACAGGAAAAATACAATGAGCAGTTCTTC.

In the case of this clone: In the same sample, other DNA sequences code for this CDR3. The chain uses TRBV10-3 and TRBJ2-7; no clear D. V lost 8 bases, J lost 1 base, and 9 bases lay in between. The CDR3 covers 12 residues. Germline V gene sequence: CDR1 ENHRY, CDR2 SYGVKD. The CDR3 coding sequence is TGTGCCATCCGGGTGGATTCCTACGAGCAGTACTTC. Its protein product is CAIRVDSYEQYF.

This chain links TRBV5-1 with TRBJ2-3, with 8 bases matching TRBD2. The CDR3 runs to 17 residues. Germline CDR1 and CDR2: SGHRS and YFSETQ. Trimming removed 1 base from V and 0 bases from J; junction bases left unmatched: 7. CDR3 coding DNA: TGCGCCAGCAGCTTGTCGTGGCCTAGCGGGAGCACAGATACGCAGTATTTT. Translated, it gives CASSLSWPSGSTDTQYF. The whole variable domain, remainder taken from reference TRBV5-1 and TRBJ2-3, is KAGVTQTPRYLIKTRGQQVTLSCSPISGHRSVSWYQQTPGQGLQFLFEYFSETQRNKGNFPGRFSGRQFSNSRSEMNVSTLELGDSALYLCASSLSWPSGSTDTQYFGPGTRLTVL.

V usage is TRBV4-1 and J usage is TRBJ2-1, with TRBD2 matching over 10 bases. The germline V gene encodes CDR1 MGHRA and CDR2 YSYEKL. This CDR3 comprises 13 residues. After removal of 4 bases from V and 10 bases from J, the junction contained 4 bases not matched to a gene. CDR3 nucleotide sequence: TGCGCCAGCAGCCTTCTAGCGGGAGTGGAGCAGTTCTTC. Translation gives CASSLLAGVEQFF.

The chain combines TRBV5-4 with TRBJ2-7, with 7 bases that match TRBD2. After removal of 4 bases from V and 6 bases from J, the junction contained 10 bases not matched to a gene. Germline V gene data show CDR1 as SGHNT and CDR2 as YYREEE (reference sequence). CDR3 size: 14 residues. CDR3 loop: CASSVRTRGSEQYF. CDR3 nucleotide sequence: TGTGCCAGCAGCGTACGGACTAGAGGTTCCGAGCAGTACTTC.

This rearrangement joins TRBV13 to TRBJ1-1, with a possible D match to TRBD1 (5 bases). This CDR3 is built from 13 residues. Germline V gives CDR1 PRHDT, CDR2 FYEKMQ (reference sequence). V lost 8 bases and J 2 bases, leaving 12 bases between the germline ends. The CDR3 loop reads CASRGEINTEAFF. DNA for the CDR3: TGTGCCAGCCGGGGGGAGATCAACACTGAAGCTTTCTTT.

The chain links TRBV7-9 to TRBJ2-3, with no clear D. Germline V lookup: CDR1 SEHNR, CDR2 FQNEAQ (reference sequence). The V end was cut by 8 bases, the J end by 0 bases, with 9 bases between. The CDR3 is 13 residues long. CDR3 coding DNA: TGTGCCAGCGGACCGGACAGCACAGATACGCAGTATTTT. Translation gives CASGPDSTDTQYF.